Below are 6 T cell receptor beta chains sequenced from a single sample in a study of graft-versus-host responses after intestinal transplantation. This table comes from immunoSEQ multiplex PCR, and its TCRdb copy is limited to in-frame clones, with some not included. The table has 90,000 to 120,000 clones, roughly 87% seen once. Antigens for these TCRs are unknown. The sequencing used unstimulated CD4+ T cells sorted from spleen or lymph node cells, collected before intestinal transplant. These receptors were obtained from a human donor who received an intestinal transplant.

This clone was observed a handful of times. J is TRBJ2-1 and V is TRBV5-1; TRBD2 matches at 10 bases. CDR1 is SGHRS and CDR2 is YFSETQ in the germline V gene. Losses at the gene ends were 0 bases for V and 2 bases for J; bases not matched to a gene: 2. The CDR3 is made up of 16 amino acids. The DNA of the CDR3 is TGCGCCAGCAGCTTGGGAAGCGGGAGGGCCTACAATGAGCAGTTCTTC. Residues: CASSLGSGRAYNEQFF.

This chain uses TRBV6-5 with TRBJ1-1; no clear D. There are 12 residues in the CDR3. The germline CDR1 and CDR2 sequences are MNHEY and SVGAGI. V was clipped by 7 bases and J by 11 bases, with 17 bases between them. CDR3 amino acids: CASKRVGREAFF. CDR3 bases: TGTGCCAGCAAGCGGGTGGGCCGGGAGGCTTTCTTT.

The chain is built from TRBV5-1 and TRBJ2-5, with D perhaps matching TRBD2 (5 bases). Deletions cut 6 bases from V and 2 bases from J, with 14 bases between. The V gene's germline CDR1 is SGHRS and CDR2 YFSETQ. This CDR3 contains 14 residues. The CDR3 DNA sequence: TGCGCCAGCACGGACGGACTGGCGCAAGAGACCCAGTACTTC. Amino acid sequence: CASTDGLAQETQYF.

The rearrangement joins TRBV7-6 to TRBJ1-1, with no clear D. V was cut by 5 bases and J by 0 bases, with 10 bases left in between. Germline V gene lookup returns CDR1 SGHVS and CDR2 FNYEAQ. The CDR3 covers 14 residues. The CDR3 DNA reads as TGTGCCAGCAGCGTCAGGAACATGAACACTGAAGCTTTCTTT. Its translation is CASSVRNMNTEAFF.

This sequence joins TRBV7-3 and TRBJ1-1; the match to TRBD1 covers 8 bases. Germline CDR1 reads SGHTA; CDR2 reads FQGTGA. This CDR3 contains 14 residues. The J segment lost 1 base and the V segment lost 2 bases, leaving 0 bases of the junction unmatched. This chain's CDR3 is CASSLGTGNTEAFF. CDR3 in DNA: TGTGCCAGCAGCTTAGGGACAGGGAACACTGAAGCTTTCTTT.

Only a few counts were recorded for this clone. This chain joins TRBV5-1 and TRBJ2-6; 8 positions agree with TRBD2. This CDR3 is built from 16 residues. Germline V gene sequence: CDR1 SGHRS, CDR2 YFSETQ. Trimming took 0 bases from V and 2 from J; bases not matched to a gene: 1. The CDR3 here is CASSLGGGTGANVLTF. CDR3 coding DNA: TGCGCCAGCAGCTTGGGCGGGGGGACTGGGGCCAACGTCCTGACTTTC.